A selection of T cell receptor beta chains follows, all from one sample in a study of identical twins. TCRdb ran MiXCR on the 5' RACE reads and lists one entry per CDR3 protein. The table has approximately 690,000 distinct CDR3 sequences, 5.5% to 6.5% seen once; the top ten hold 1.5% to 2%. Sequencing was carried out using naive T cells sorted from blood. The origin of the receptors is a man younger than 35 in good health. The CDR3 runs from the conserved cysteine through the conserved F or W. D genes are given only for firm matches. Where a row states a size, it is once, few, many or the class of an expanded clone; other rows omit it.

cdr3_nt: TGTGCCAGCAGTTTGGACCGGACAGGGTCGAACTTC; cdr3_aa: CASSLDRTGSNF; clone_size: -; cdr3_length: 12; d_call: TRBD1; v_call: TRBV12-3/TRBV12-4; j_call: TRBJ2-7
cdr3_nt: TGTGCCAGCAGCTTAGGGGTGGGACTGGGGCAAGAGACCCAGTACTTC; cdr3_aa: CASSLGVGLGQETQYF; clone_size: -; cdr3_length: 16; d_call: -; v_call: TRBV7-2; j_call: TRBJ2-5
cdr3_nt: TGCGCCAGCAGCCATGCGGGGACTCTCGAGCAGTTCTTC; cdr3_aa: CASSHAGTLEQFF; clone_size: many; cdr3_length: 13; d_call: -; v_call: TRBV4-1; j_call: TRBJ2-1
cdr3_nt: TGCAGTGCTAGAGGACTAGCGGGAGGAGAGACCCAGTACTTC; cdr3_aa: CSARGLAGGETQYF; clone_size: -; cdr3_length: 14; d_call: TRBD2; v_call: TRBV20-1; j_call: TRBJ2-5
cdr3_nt: TGTGCCAGCAGTTCCAGACAGGCTCTTAATTCACCCCTCCACTTT; cdr3_aa: CASSSRQALNSPLHF; clone_size: many; cdr3_length: 15; d_call: -; v_call: TRBV12-3/TRBV12-4; j_call: TRBJ1-6
cdr3_nt: TGCAGTGCTAGAGATTTGGCTAGTAACTCCTACAATGAGCAGTTCTTC; cdr3_aa: CSARDLASNSYNEQFF; clone_size: few; cdr3_length: 16; d_call: -; v_call: TRBV20-1; j_call: TRBJ2-1
cdr3_nt: TGCAGCGTTGTAGGGGAAGGGCCGACCCCGTTCTTC; cdr3_aa: CSVVGEGPTPFF; clone_size: many; cdr3_length: 12; d_call: -; v_call: TRBV29-1; j_call: TRBJ2-1
cdr3_nt: TGTGCCAGCAGCTCACAGGGTTTCAGGGAGCTGTTTTTT; cdr3_aa: CASSSQGFRELFF; clone_size: -; cdr3_length: 13; d_call: -; v_call: TRBV7-9; j_call: TRBJ2-2
cdr3_nt: TGTGCCACGGGCGGCCGTTTCACAGATACGCAGTATTTT; cdr3_aa: CATGGRFTDTQYF; clone_size: many; cdr3_length: 13; d_call: -; v_call: TRBV6-1; j_call: TRBJ2-3
cdr3_nt: TGCAGCGTTGAAACGTCTGCTTTGAACACTGAAGCTTTCTTT; cdr3_aa: CSVETSALNTEAFF; clone_size: -; cdr3_length: 14; d_call: -; v_call: TRBV29-1; j_call: TRBJ1-1
cdr3_nt: TGTGCCAGCAGTGTTAGCGGGAGAGGGTGGAACGGGGAGCTGTTTTTT; cdr3_aa: CASSVSGRGWNGELFF; clone_size: many; cdr3_length: 16; d_call: TRBD2; v_call: TRBV2; j_call: TRBJ2-2
cdr3_nt: TGCAGTGCTGTACAGGGCTTGAACACTGAAGCTTTCTTT; cdr3_aa: CSAVQGLNTEAFF; clone_size: many; cdr3_length: 13; d_call: -; v_call: TRBV20-1; j_call: TRBJ1-1
cdr3_nt: TGTGCCAGCAGTTCGGGCGGGAGGGTAACCGGGGAGCTGTTTTTT; cdr3_aa: CASSSGGRVTGELFF; clone_size: many; cdr3_length: 15; d_call: TRBD2; v_call: TRBV12-3/TRBV12-4; j_call: TRBJ2-2